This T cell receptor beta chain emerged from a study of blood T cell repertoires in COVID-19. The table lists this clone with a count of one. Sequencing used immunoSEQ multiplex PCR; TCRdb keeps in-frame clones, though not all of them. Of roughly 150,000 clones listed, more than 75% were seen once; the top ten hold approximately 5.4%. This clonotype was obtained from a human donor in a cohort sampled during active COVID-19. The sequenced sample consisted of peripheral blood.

The CDR3 coding sequence is TGTGCCAGCAGCAGAGCGGGAGATGAGCAGTTCTTC. Translated: CASSRAGDEQFF. The chain has TRBV5-4 and TRBJ2-1; TRBD2 matches 8 bases. V shed 4 bases, J shed 8 bases, and the junction held 2 bases outside the gene matches. Germline V gene lookup returns CDR1 SGHNT and CDR2 YYREEE (reference sequence). The CDR3 sequence is 12 residues long.